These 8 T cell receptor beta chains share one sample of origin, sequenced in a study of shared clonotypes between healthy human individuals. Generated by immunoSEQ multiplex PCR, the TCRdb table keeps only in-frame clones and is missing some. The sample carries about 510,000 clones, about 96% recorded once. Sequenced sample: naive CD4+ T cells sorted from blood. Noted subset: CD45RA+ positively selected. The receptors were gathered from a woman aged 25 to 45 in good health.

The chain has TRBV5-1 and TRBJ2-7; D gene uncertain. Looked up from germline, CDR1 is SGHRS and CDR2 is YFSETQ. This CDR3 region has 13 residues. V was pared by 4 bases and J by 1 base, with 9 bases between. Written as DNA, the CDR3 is TGCGCCAGCAGCCCTCGTTGGTCCTACGAGCAGTACTTC. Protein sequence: CASSPRWSYEQYF.

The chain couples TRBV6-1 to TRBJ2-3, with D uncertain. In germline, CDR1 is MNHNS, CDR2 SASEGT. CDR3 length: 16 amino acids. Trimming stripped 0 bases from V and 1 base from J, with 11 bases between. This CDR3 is CASSEAVRRRTDTQYF. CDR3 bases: TGTGCCAGCAGTGAAGCGGTCCGTCGCCGCACAGATACGCAGTATTTT.

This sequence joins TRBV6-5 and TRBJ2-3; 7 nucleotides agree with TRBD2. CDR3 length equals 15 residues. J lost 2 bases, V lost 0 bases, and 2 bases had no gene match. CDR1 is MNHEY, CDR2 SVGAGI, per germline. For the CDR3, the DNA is TGTGCCAGCAGTTACTCGGGGGGGTACACAGATACGCAGTATTTT. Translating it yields CASSYSGGYTDTQYF.

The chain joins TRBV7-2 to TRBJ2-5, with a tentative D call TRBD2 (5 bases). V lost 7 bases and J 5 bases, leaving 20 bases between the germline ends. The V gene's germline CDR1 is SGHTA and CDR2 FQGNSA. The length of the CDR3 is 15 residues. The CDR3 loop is CASTANRARGETQYF. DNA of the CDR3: TGTGCCAGCACCGCGAACCGGGCTAGAGGGGAGACCCAGTACTTC.

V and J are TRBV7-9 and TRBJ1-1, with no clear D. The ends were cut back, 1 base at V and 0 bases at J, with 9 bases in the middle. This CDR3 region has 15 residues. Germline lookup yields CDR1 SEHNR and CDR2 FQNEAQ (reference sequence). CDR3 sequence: CASSLEGSMNTEAFF. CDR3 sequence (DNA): TGTGCCAGCAGCTTAGAGGGCAGTATGAACACTGAAGCTTTCTTT.

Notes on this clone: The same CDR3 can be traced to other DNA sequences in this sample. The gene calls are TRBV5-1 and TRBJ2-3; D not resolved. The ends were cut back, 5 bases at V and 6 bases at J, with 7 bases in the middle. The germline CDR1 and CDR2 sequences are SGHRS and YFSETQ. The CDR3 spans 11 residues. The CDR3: CASSLEDTQYF. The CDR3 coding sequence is TGCGCCAGCAGTCTGGAGGATACGCAGTATTTT.

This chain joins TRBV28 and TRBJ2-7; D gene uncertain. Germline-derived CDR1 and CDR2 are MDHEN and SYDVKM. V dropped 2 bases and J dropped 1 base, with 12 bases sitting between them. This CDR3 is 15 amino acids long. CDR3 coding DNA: TGTGCCAGCAGTTTAACCCCCCCCATTTCCTACGAGCAGTACTTC. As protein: CASSLTPPISYEQYF.

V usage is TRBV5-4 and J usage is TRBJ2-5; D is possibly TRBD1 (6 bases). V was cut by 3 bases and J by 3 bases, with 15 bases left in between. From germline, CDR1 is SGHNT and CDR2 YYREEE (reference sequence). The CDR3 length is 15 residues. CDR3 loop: CASSSATGPKETQYF. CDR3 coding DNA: TGTGCCAGCAGCTCCGCGACAGGCCCCAAAGAGACCCAGTACTTC.